These 17 T cell receptor beta chains were all obtained from the same sample, sequenced in a study of T cell changes during pregnancy in multiple sclerosis. Data came from immunoSEQ multiplex PCR; TCRdb stores just in-frame clones and leaves some out. The sample records 45,000 to 60,000 clones, roughly 93% being singletons. Source: peripheral blood, taken in the second trimester of pregnancy. All receptors come from a female donor with multiple sclerosis, enrolled in a pregnancy study.

This chain links TRBV4-3 with TRBJ1-2; D gene ambiguous. Germline V gene lookup returns CDR1 LGHNA and CDR2 YSLEER. The CDR3 totals 15 residues. V was shortened by 0 bases and J by 4 bases, with 12 bases between the two germline ends. The CDR3 nucleotides read TGCGCCAGCAGCCAAGATACGGGAGTAAGCTATGGCTACACCTTC. Translated, it gives CASSQDTGVSYGYTF.

As for this clone: Additional DNA sequences in this sample encode the identical CDR3. J is TRBJ1-4 and V is TRBV15; 8 bases fit TRBD1. V shed 0 bases and J 8 bases; nucleotides not matched to a gene: 8. The CDR3 is made up of 16 amino acids. The germline V gene has CDR1 LNHNV and CDR2 YYDKDF (reference sequence). CDR3: CATSRDKRQGTEKLFF. The CDR3, as DNA: TGTGCCACCAGCAGAGATAAGAGACAGGGGACCGAAAAACTGTTTTTT.

This clone was seen only a few times. The J gene is TRBJ1-1, the V gene TRBV30, with no clear D. V was pared by 2 bases and J by 0 bases, with 7 bases between. Germline lookup yields CDR1 GTSNPN and CDR2 SVGIG (reference sequence). The CDR3 is 13 amino acids. The CDR3 DNA sequence: TGTGCCTGGAGTCAGAATATGAACACTGAAGCTTTCTTT. Its protein product is CAWSQNMNTEAFF.

This rearrangement joins TRBV5-1 to TRBJ2-1; no reliable D call. With 0 bases removed from V and 0 bases from J, the gap between germline ends came to 10 bases. The CDR3 is made up of 16 amino acids. Germline loops: CDR1 SGHRS, CDR2 YFSETQ. The CDR3 here is CASSLGLTSSYNEQFF. The CDR3 nucleotides read TGCGCCAGCAGCTTGGGACTTACGAGCTCCTACAATGAGCAGTTCTTC.

This sequence joins TRBV19 and TRBJ1-2, with D perhaps TRBD1 (6 bases). CDR1 and CDR2 (germline): LNHDA, SQIVND (reference sequence). The CDR3 sequence is 13 residues long. V dropped 6 bases and J dropped 2 bases, with 10 bases sitting between them. Here the CDR3 reads CASRTGGNYGYTF. The CDR3 nucleotides read TGTGCCAGTAGAACGGGGGGCAACTATGGCTACACCTTC.

V usage is TRBV7-2 and J usage is TRBJ1-5; D remains ambiguous. The V gene's germline CDR1 is SGHTA and CDR2 FQGNSA. Trimming cost V 1 base and J 7 bases, with 8 bases left between them. CDR3 length: 13 amino acids. CDR3 in DNA: TGTGCCAGCAGCTTAGTTTCGGAGCAGCCCCAGCATTTT. Its protein product is CASSLVSEQPQHF.

This clone was detected a few times. The chain has TRBV11-3 and TRBJ1-4; TRBD1 might be the D (6 bases). CDR1 and CDR2 (germline): SGHNT, YENEEA. V was pared by 7 bases and J by 5 bases, with 11 bases between. The CDR3 has 13 residues. The CDR3 bases are TGTGCCAGCAACGACAGGAAGAATGAAAAACTGTTTTTT. Encoded protein: CASNDRKNEKLFF.

The CDR3 DNA follows: TGTGCCAGCAGCCGAGTCCGGACTAGCGGGGGGAATGAGCAGTTCTTC. It is translated as CASSRVRTSGGNEQFF. The rearrangement joins TRBV7-9 to TRBJ2-1, with 14 bases identical to TRBD2. V lost 5 bases to trimming and J lost 7 bases; unmatched junction nucleotides: 7. The CDR3 loop spans 16 amino acids. Germline-derived CDR1 and CDR2 are SEHNR and FQNEAQ (reference sequence). The full variable domain, in which reference TRBV7-9 and TRBJ2-1 provide the parts outside the CDR3, is DTGVSQNPRHKITKRGQNVTFRCDPISEHNRLYWYRQTLGQGPEFLTYFQNEAQLEKSRLLSDRFSAERPKGSFSTLEIQRTEQGDSAMYLCASSRVRTSGGNEQFFGPGTRLTVL.

The chain joins TRBV5-6 to TRBJ1-5, with a tentative D call TRBD1 (5 bases). The CDR3 runs 16 residues. The ends were cut back, 3 bases at V and 3 bases at J, with 16 bases in the middle. CDR1 is SGHDT and CDR2 is YYEEEE in the germline V gene. CDR3 DNA sequence: TGTGCCAGCAGCTCGGCTGACAGCACTTCCAATCAGCCCCAGCATTTT. It encodes CASSSADSTSNQPQHF.

This chain's CDR3 is CASSQGDRGAFDEQYF. For the CDR3, the DNA is TGTGCCAGCAGCCAGGGCGACAGGGGGGCTTTCGACGAGCAGTACTTC. The gene calls are TRBV14 and TRBJ2-7, with TRBD1 matching over 9 bases. This CDR3 spans 16 amino acids. V shed 3 bases, J shed 5 bases, and the junction held 11 bases outside the gene matches. Germline V CDR1 and CDR2: SGHDN, FVKESK.

V is TRBV6-5 and J is TRBJ1-2, with D possibly TRBD1 on 5 matching bases. The CDR3 spans 15 residues. The V end was cut by 6 bases, the J end by 3 bases, with 17 bases between. CDR1 and CDR2 (germline): MNHEY, SVGAGI. For the CDR3, the DNA is TGTGCCAGCAGGGGCGGGACCGGGGGGGACTATGGCTACACCTTC. Encoded protein: CASRGGTGGDYGYTF.

The chain employs TRBV7-2 and TRBJ1-2, with D possibly being TRBD1 (6 bases). Germline CDR1 and CDR2: SGHTA and FQGNSA. V dropped 4 bases and J dropped 3 bases, with 15 bases sitting between them. The CDR3 consists of 15 residues. CDR3: CASSSPQGTDYGYTF. CDR3 nucleotides: TGTGCCAGCAGCTCCCCCCAGGGGACCGACTATGGCTACACCTTC.

This chain links TRBV7-8 with TRBJ2-2, with D possibly matching TRBD2 (5 bases). Germline loops: CDR1 SGHVS, CDR2 FQNEAQ. There are 15 residues in the CDR3. The germline V and J ends were trimmed by 0 bases and 2 bases, with 7 bases remaining between them. CDR3 in amino acids: CASSLASGNTGELFF. The DNA for the CDR3 is TGTGCCAGCAGCTTAGCGAGCGGTAACACCGGGGAGCTGTTTTTT. Full variable domain (remainder filled in from reference TRBV7-8 and TRBJ2-2): GAGVSQSPRYKVAKRGQDVALRCDPISGHVSLFWYQQALGQGPEFLTYFQNEAQLDKSGLPSDRFFAERPEGSVSTLKIQRTQQEDSAVYLCASSLASGNTGELFFGEGSRLTVL.

The CDR3 nucleotides read TGTGCCAGCAGCGTAGCTACGGGCGGGAGTCAGGACGAGCAGTACTTC. This translates into CASSVATGGSQDEQYF. The V and J genes are TRBV9 and TRBJ2-7, with 7 bases identical to TRBD2. The CDR3 sequence is 16 residues long. CDR1 SGDLS and CDR2 YYNGEE come from the germline V gene. Trimming cost V 0 bases and J 5 bases; bases outside gene matches: 11.

With respect to this clone: An end of the junction does not agree with germline; a read error may underlie this. The chain couples TRBV30 to TRBJ2-7; weak D call: TRBD2 (6 bases). Germline CDR1 GTSNPN, CDR2 SVGIG (reference sequence). The CDR3 length is 16 residues. The CDR3 DNA reads as TGTGCCTGGAGTGTAATGAAGGAGGGAGTCTCCGACGAGCAGTACTTC. Protein product: CAWSVMKEGVSDEQYF.

The rearrangement uses TRBV5-1 and TRBJ1-3; 7 bases are shared with TRBD1. The CDR3 sequence is 19 residues long. CDR1 and CDR2 (germline): SGHRS, YFSETQ. After removal of 0 bases from V and 0 bases from J, the junction contained 12 bases not matched to a gene. The CDR3 bases are TGCGCCAGCAGCTTGGTGGGTAGGGGACAGTCGCTCTCTGGAAACACCATATATTTT. Translation: CASSLVGRGQSLSGNTIYF.

This rearrangement joins TRBV19 to TRBJ2-1; 7 bases map to TRBD2. Germline values: CDR1 LNHDA, CDR2 SQIVND (reference sequence). With V trimmed by 4 bases and J by 8 bases, 14 bases remained unmatched. This CDR3 comprises 16 residues. The CDR3 DNA is TGTGCCAGTAGTAGATTGGGGGGGGAGGGCCGGGATGAGCAGTTCTTC. It is translated as CASSRLGGEGRDEQFF.